Shown below are 29 T cell receptor beta chains from a single sample sequenced in a study of blood T cell repertoires in COVID-19. Profiled with immunoSEQ multiplex PCR; TCRdb holds only in-frame clones, not every one. The table shows fewer than 250,000 clones, with 80% to 90% occurring only once. Sequencing was performed on PBMCs or T cells enriched from blood (not recorded which). The receptor set was obtained from a man aged 30 to 39 in a cohort exposed to, infected with or recovered from COVID-19 (not recorded which).

The V call is TRBV9, the J call TRBJ2-3; 14 bases align to TRBD2. Germline trimming cut 3 bases from V and 7 bases from J; bases unmatched to any gene: 13. This CDR3 comprises 18 residues. Germline V CDR1 and CDR2: SGDLS, YYNGEE. The CDR3 reads CASSAGLAGGPLSYTQYF. The CDR3 bases are TGTGCCAGCAGCGCCGGACTAGCGGGAGGCCCCTTATCATATACGCAGTATTTT.

The chain recombines TRBV21-1 with TRBJ2-7; the table's D call of TRBD1 was not tested on the DNA. TRBV21-1 is labeled a pseudogene. There are 16 residues in the CDR3. In nucleotides, the CDR3 is TGTGCCAGCAGCACACCGACAGGGGGGAGACCCTACGAGCAGTACTTC. Encoded protein: CASSTPTGGRPYEQYF.

A single count supports this clone. This chain joins TRBV27 and TRBJ1-6; 10 bases line up with TRBD1. V lost 2 bases to trimming and J lost 16 bases; unmatched junction nucleotides: 5. CDR1 is MNHEY and CDR2 is SMNVEV in the germline V gene (reference sequence). This CDR3 has 13 residues. CDR3 residues: CASSLVPGQGLHF. The CDR3 nucleotides are TGTGCCAGCAGTTTAGTACCGGGACAGGGGCTCCACTTT.

The genes are TRBV5-1 and TRBJ2-2; tentative D call: TRBD2 (6 bases). Germline CDR1 reads SGHRS; CDR2 reads YFSETQ. Trimming stripped 2 bases from V and 1 base from J, with 12 bases between. The CDR3 is 16 amino acids. For the CDR3, the DNA is TGCGCCAGCAGCTTTCCGGGACTCCAGAACACCGGGGAGCTGTTTTTT. Protein sequence: CASSFPGLQNTGELFF.

In regard to this clone: The junction shows a germline mismatch at one end, possibly a read error. The rearrangement uses TRBV19 and TRBJ1-5; 7 nucleotides match TRBD1. The CDR3 totals 14 residues. Per germline, CDR1 LNHDA and CDR2 SQIVND (reference sequence). This CDR3 is CASNHRTGNQPQHF. The DNA for the CDR3 is TGTGCCAGTAACCACAGGACAGGCAACCAGCCCCAGCATTTT.

This clone appeared a few times. CDR3 sequence: CASSRIGAPMNTEAFF. The CDR3 bases are TGCGCCAGCAGCCGGATAGGGGCACCCATGAACACTGAAGCTTTCTTT. The V and J genes are TRBV4-1 and TRBJ1-1; possible D gene TRBD1, 5 bases. Trimming took 4 bases from V and 0 from J, leaving 15 bases between them. The CDR3 consists of 16 residues. Germline V gene sequence: CDR1 MGHRA, CDR2 YSYEKL.

J is TRBJ2-7 and V is TRBV5-4, with D perhaps matching TRBD1 (6 bases). V lost 3 bases and J 6 bases, leaving 19 bases between the germline ends. This CDR3 spans 15 amino acids. Germline-derived CDR1 and CDR2 are SGHNT and YYREEE (reference sequence). The CDR3 coding sequence is TGTGCCAGCAGCTCCTACAGGGTGTCGGGCTCCGAGCAGTACTTC. It yields the protein CASSSYRVSGSEQYF.

The sample holds a few counts of this clone. The chain is built from TRBV5-1 and TRBJ2-1; TRBD1 matches at 10 bases. The CDR3 sequence is 15 residues long. From germline, CDR1 is SGHRS and CDR2 YFSETQ. The J segment lost 8 bases and the V segment lost 1 base, leaving 6 bases of the junction unmatched. In DNA, the CDR3 is TGCGCCAGCAGCTTGCGGACAGGGGGTGTCCATGAGCAGTTCTTC. Its translation is CASSLRTGGVHEQFF.

The gene calls are TRBV28 and TRBJ2-3; 10 bases line up with TRBD2. Germline values: CDR1 MDHEN, CDR2 SYDVKM. The CDR3 has 16 residues. Trimming at V came to 4 bases and at J to 5 bases, leaving 9 bases not matched to a gene. This CDR3 is CASSSSGTSERDTQYF. The CDR3 region has the DNA TGTGCCAGCAGTTCCTCCGGGACTAGCGAACGAGATACGCAGTATTTT.

The chain combines TRBV12-5 with TRBJ1-1; D gene ambiguous. This CDR3 comprises 13 residues. The V gene's germline CDR1 is LGHNT and CDR2 FRNRAP. The ends were cut back, 3 bases at V and 1 base at J, with 6 bases in the middle. The CDR3 DNA is TGTGCTAGTGGTTTAAAGCCGAACACTGAAGCTTTCTTT. Encoded protein: CASGLKPNTEAFF. Filled out from reference TRBV12-5 and TRBJ1-1, the complete variable domain reads DARVTQTPRHKVTEMGQEVTMRCQPILGHNTVFWYRQTMMQGLELLAYFRNRAPLDDSGMPKDRFSAEMPDATLATLKIQPSEPRDSAVYFCASGLKPNTEAFFGQGTRLTVV.

The chain employs TRBV15 and TRBJ2-7, with TRBD1 matching over 9 bases. V trimming: 3 bases; J trimming: 4 bases; junction bases outside the gene matches: 16. Germline CDR1 and CDR2: LNHNV and YYDKDF (reference sequence). The CDR3 spans 18 residues. The CDR3 region is CATSRGQGDRRVGYEQYF. Written as DNA, the CDR3 is TGTGCCACCAGCAGGGGACAGGGAGACCGCCGGGTTGGTTACGAGCAGTACTTC.

The chain links TRBV5-4 to TRBJ1-2; tentative D call: TRBD1 (6 bases). V lost 0 bases and J 2 bases, leaving 14 bases between the germline ends. The CDR3 totals 16 residues. The germline gives CDR1 SGHNT, CDR2 YYREEE (reference sequence). As DNA, the CDR3 is TGTGCCAGCAGCTTGGCACTCGGACAGCAAAACTATGGCTACACCTTC. Translation gives CASSLALGQQNYGYTF.

V gene TRBV7-2 combines with J gene TRBJ2-7; 11 nucleotides align to TRBD2. Germline trimming cut 2 bases from V and 3 bases from J; bases unmatched to any gene: 9. Per the germline V gene, CDR1 is SGHTA and CDR2 is FQGNSA. The CDR3 is 17 residues long. This CDR3 reads CASSLLAGGVIGYEQYF. CDR3 nucleotides: TGTGCCAGCAGCTTACTAGCGGGAGGAGTAATCGGCTACGAGCAGTACTTC.

In its sample, this clone was seen once. The V gene is TRBV28, the J gene TRBJ2-3; 11 bases align to TRBD2. V was pared by 6 bases and J by 3 bases, with 14 bases of the junction left unmatched. Germline CDR1 MDHEN, CDR2 SYDVKM. The CDR3 runs 18 residues. The CDR3 bases are TGTGCCAGCAGACCAAGAGGAGCTAGCGGGAGGTGGACAGATACGCAGTATTTT. This gives the protein CASRPRGASGRWTDTQYF.

The J gene is TRBJ2-7, the V gene TRBV6-5; the match to TRBD2 covers 10 bases. CDR3 length: 14 amino acids. CDR1 is MNHEY, CDR2 SVGAGI, per germline. With 6 bases clipped from V and 2 bases from J, the junction kept 4 bases outside the gene matches. CDR3 sequence (DNA): TGTGCCAGCAGCCTAGCGGGAGTGCCCTACGAGCAGTACTTC. It encodes CASSLAGVPYEQYF.

The V and J genes are TRBV19 and TRBJ1-1; maybe TRBD1 (6 bases). Trimming cost V 3 bases and J 1 base, with 15 bases left between them. Germline CDR1 and CDR2: LNHDA and SQIVND (reference sequence). The CDR3 length is 16 residues. The CDR3 loop reads CASSMSNRVGNTEAFF. The CDR3 nucleotides are TGTGCCAGTAGTATGTCGAACAGGGTGGGGAACACTGAAGCTTTCTTT. Full variable domain (missing parts from reference TRBV19 and TRBJ1-1): DGGITQSPKYLFRKEGQNVTLSCEQNLNHDAMYWYRQDPGQGLRLIYYSQIVNDFQKGDIAEGYSVSREKKESFPLTVTSAQKNPTAFYLCASSMSNRVGNTEAFFGQGTRLTVV.

The gene calls are TRBV15 and TRBJ1-5, with TRBD1 as a possible D gene (6 bases). This CDR3 spans 15 amino acids. Germline CDR1 reads LNHNV; CDR2 reads YYDKDF (reference sequence). V lost 1 base, J lost 9 bases, and 16 bases lay in between. The DNA of the CDR3 is TGTGCCACCAGCAGAGCGGGACATCGTTACGGGCCCCAGCATTTT. This gives the protein CATSRAGHRYGPQHF.

CDR3 in DNA: TGTGCCAGTAGTATTTACGGACACTACGAGCAGTACTTC. Its protein is CASSIYGHYEQYF. This chain links TRBV19 with TRBJ2-7; TRBD1 might be the D (5 bases). Germline values: CDR1 LNHDA, CDR2 SQIVND (reference sequence). CDR3 length: 13 amino acids. Trimming shortened V by 3 bases and J by 3 bases, and 9 bases separated the two germline ends.

The genes are TRBV7-9 and TRBJ2-5, with a weak D call TRBD2 (5 bases). V was pared by 1 base and J by 5 bases, with 11 bases between. Per the germline V gene, CDR1 is SEHNR and CDR2 is FQNEAQ (reference sequence). The CDR3 sequence is 14 residues long. Written as DNA, the CDR3 is TGTGCCAGCAGCTTAGTCGGCGCGGGTGAGACCCAGTACTTC. It encodes CASSLVGAGETQYF.

The chain uses TRBV27 and TRBJ2-5; TRBD2 aligns across 10 bases. The CDR3 is made up of 16 amino acids. V shed 0 bases and J 2 bases; nucleotides not matched to a gene: 3. Germline V gene lookup returns CDR1 MNHEY and CDR2 SMNVEV (reference sequence). CDR3 in amino acids: CASSLSLLAGQETQYF. The CDR3 coding sequence is TGTGCCAGCAGTTTATCCCTACTAGCGGGGCAAGAGACCCAGTACTTC.

CDR3 DNA: TGTGCCAGCCGAGCGGGACAGGGACGTGGCTACACCTTC. Translation gives CASRAGQGRGYTF. This sequence joins TRBV6-5 and TRBJ1-2; 9 nucleotides match TRBD1. V was clipped by 8 bases and J by 7 bases; unmatched bases: 8. Germline values: CDR1 MNHEY, CDR2 SVGAGI. The CDR3 has 13 amino acids.

The CDR3 sequence is CASSPNRGLDTEAFF. The CDR3 bases are TGTGCCAGCAGCCCGAACAGGGGGCTGGACACTGAAGCTTTCTTT. V and J are TRBV4-2 and TRBJ1-1, with 9 bases aligning to TRBD1. The trim removed 4 bases at V and 3 bases at J, leaving 6 bases unmatched. Germline CDR1 LGHNA, CDR2 YNFKEQ. This CDR3 contains 15 residues.

The chain combines TRBV12-2 with TRBJ1-5; no DNA check was done on the table's D call, TRBD1. TRBV12-2 is a recognized pseudogene. The CDR3 loop spans 15 amino acids. For the CDR3, the DNA is TGTGCAAGTCGTCCGGGACAGGGGAGCAATCAGCCCCAGCATTTT. Its translation: CASRPGQGSNQPQHF.

The chain is built from TRBV9 and TRBJ1-3; no definite D call. The V gene's germline CDR1 is SGDLS and CDR2 YYNGEE. The CDR3 runs 15 residues. V was pared by 0 bases and J by 0 bases, with 7 bases between. Written as DNA, the CDR3 is TGTGCCAGCAGCGTAGACGAACTCTCTGGAAACACCATATATTTT. This encodes CASSVDELSGNTIYF.

The chain joins TRBV28 to TRBJ2-1; TRBD2 aligns across 13 bases. The V gene end was trimmed by 8 bases and the J gene end by 7 bases; junction bases not matched to a gene: 5. The CDR3 is made up of 14 amino acids. Germline V gives CDR1 MDHEN, CDR2 SYDVKM. The CDR3 nucleotides are TGTGCCAGCGGACTAGCGGGAGTGCAGAATGAGCAGTTCTTC. Encoded protein: CASGLAGVQNEQFF.

The chain has TRBV28 and TRBJ1-3; 8 nucleotides align to TRBD1. There are 14 residues in the CDR3. With 6 bases clipped from V and 0 bases from J, the junction kept 1 base outside the gene matches. Germline CDR1 is MDHEN and CDR2 is SYDVKM. For the CDR3, the DNA is TGTGCCAGCAGGGGGACAGGCTCTGGAAACACCATATATTTT. Protein: CASRGTGSGNTIYF.

The rearrangement links TRBV6-5 to TRBJ1-5; D ambiguous. V lost 7 bases to trimming and J lost 0 bases, with 13 bases between them. Germline V gene sequence: CDR1 MNHEY, CDR2 SVGAGI. The CDR3 is made up of 15 amino acids. In DNA, the CDR3 is TGTGCCAGCAAGATCCTACGGGATAGCAATCAGCCCCAGCATTTT. Encoded protein: CASKILRDSNQPQHF.

The chain joins TRBV5-5 to TRBJ2-5, with TRBD1 matching over 7 bases. The germline V gene has CDR1 SGHKS and CDR2 YYEKEE (reference sequence). CDR3 size: 16 residues. After removal of 7 bases from V and 0 bases from J, the junction contained 12 bases not matched to a gene. This CDR3 reads CASEITGQPNQETQYF. The CDR3 bases are TGTGCCAGCGAAATTACGGGACAGCCGAACCAAGAGACCCAGTACTTC. Filled out from reference TRBV5-5 and TRBJ2-5, the complete variable domain reads DAGVTQSPTHLIKTRGQQVTLRCSPISGHKSVSWYQQVLGQGPQFIFQYYEKEERGRGNFPDRFSARQFPNYSSELNVNALLLGDSALYLCASEITGQPNQETQYFGPGTRLLVL.

This clone was counted a few times. This chain joins TRBV18 and TRBJ1-1, with D possibly being TRBD1 (6 bases). Trimming stripped 1 base from V and 7 bases from J, with 13 bases between. The CDR3 is made up of 14 amino acids. Per the germline V gene, CDR1 is KGHSH and CDR2 is LQKENI. CDR3 protein: CASSPQRGANEAFF. In DNA, the CDR3 is TGTGCCAGCTCACCACAACGGGGGGCTAATGAAGCTTTCTTT. Variable domain in full (rest from reference TRBV18 and TRBJ1-1): NAGVMQNPRHLVRRRGQEARLRCSPMKGHSHVYWYRQLPEEGLKFMVYLQKENIIDESGMPKERFSAEFPKEGPSILRIQQVVRGDSAAYFCASSPQRGANEAFFGQGTRLTVV.